This T cell receptor beta chain is from a study of beta chain features in type 1 diabetes. Findings and caveats of the study: Overrepresentation of cells with high TCR expression could result from cDNA sequencing. VDJ junctions sequenced from type 1 diabetes patients showed fewer insertions and more deletions. Across patients, naive, central memory and Treg TCRB repertoires exhibited apparently greater similarity than was observed across healthy donors.

Every bit of the isolated RNA underwent reverse transcription, so sequencing read expressed TCRB transcripts. Profiled with immunoSEQ multiplex PCR; TCRdb holds only in-frame clones, not every one. The sample lists some 140,000 clones, about a tenth occurring once. Points on this clone: Its antigen is not identified.

CD4+ cells of the naive, central memory, regulatory and stem cell-like memory types were sorted via CD45RO/CCR7/CD25/CD127/CD95/CD27. This CDR3 has 13 residues. Germline loops: CDR1 SGHVS, CDR2 FNYEAQ. V lost 1 base and J 9 bases, leaving 10 bases between the germline ends. Source material: central memory CD4+ T cells from blood. This sequence originates from a man between 18 and 35 years old in good health. V is TRBV7-6 and J is TRBJ2-1; a possible D gene is TRBD2 (5 bases). CDR3 loop: CASSLEGGREQFF. In nucleotides, the CDR3 is TGTGCCAGCAGCTTAGAAGGCGGGCGTGAGCAGTTCTTC.